This TCR beta chain derives from a study of Ad26.COV2.S vaccination and SARS-CoV-2 variants. Study results and caveats: Vaccine recipients surpassed placebo recipients in spike-specific TCR breadth.

Per the germline V gene, CDR1 is SGHAT and CDR2 is FQDESV (reference sequence). The CDR3 totals 14 residues. After removal of 4 bases from V and 6 bases from J, the junction contained 2 bases not matched to a gene. With regard to this clone: Its antigen is as yet unknown.

TCRdb's table, derived via immunoSEQ multiplex PCR, lists solely in-frame clones and lacks some. The sample lists about 440,000 clones, about nine tenths occurring once. The sample's treatment: around 19 received Ad26.COV2.S at low or high dose, single or two shots; roughly 5 received placebo; per-sample allocation not given. Sampling was done on day 63 after the first vaccine or placebo injection. Spike of the Wuhan-strain SARS-CoV-2 was expressed by an Ad26 vector, which formed the vaccine. The sequence derives from a person aged 18-65 years who received the Ad26.COV2.S COVID-19 vaccine or a placebo. Source: peripheral blood, taken in a trial of Ad26.COV2.S vaccine versus placebo. The chain employs TRBV11-1 and TRBJ2-1, with 11 nucleotides matching TRBD2. In DNA form, the CDR3 reads TGTGCCAGCAGCTGGACTAGCGGGCCCAATGAGCAGTTCTTC. Its protein is CASSWTSGPNEQFF.